This is a list of T cell receptor beta chains from one sample in a study of response to subunit inactivated influenza vaccine. TCRdb re-called the RT-PCR reads through MiXCR, storing one row per CDR3 protein. The sample includes 550,000 to 800,000 distinct CDR3 sequences, 15% to 17% of them seen just once. The sample was PBMCs from blood, taken about 11 days after vaccination. The origin of the receptors is a man in his fifties who received an inactivated influenza vaccine. Each CDR3 is given with its conserved first and last residue. Each record gives: V gene, D gene, clone size, J gene, CDR3 protein, CDR3 DNA. D genes are given only for firm matches. Expanded clones get a size class; other rows say once, few or many, or leave the size out.

V: TRBV6-1
D: TRBD2
size: few
J: TRBJ2-1
CDR3: CASSELAGGSYNEQFF
DNA: TGTGCCAGCAGCGAACTAGCGGGGGGCTCCTACAATGAGCAGTTCTTC

V: TRBV11-1
D: -
size: -
J: TRBJ2-3
CDR3: CASSGRTEREIQTSTDTQYF
DNA: TGTGCCAGCAGCGGCAGGACAGAACGAGAAATACAAACTAGCACAGATACGCAGTATTTT

V: TRBV6-1
D: TRBD1
size: once
J: TRBJ2-7
CDR3: CASSRETGGSYEQYF
DNA: TGTGCCAGCAGCCGAGAGACAGGGGGGTCCTACGAGCAGTACTTC

V: TRBV5-1
D: -
size: -
J: TRBJ2-5
CDR3: CASSLARRDETQYF
DNA: TGCGCCAGCAGCTTGGCGAGGAGGGACGAGACCCAGTACTTC

V: TRBV5-1
D: -
size: few
J: TRBJ2-2
CDR3: CASSSHVWTGELFF
DNA: TGCGCCAGCAGCTCTCACGTGTGGACCGGGGAGCTGTTTTTT

V: TRBV28
D: TRBD1
size: -
J: TRBJ2-2
CDR3: CASSPEDRGGTGELFF
DNA: TGTGCCAGCAGTCCTGAGGACAGGGGTGGCACCGGGGAGCTGTTTTTT

V: TRBV5-1
D: TRBD1
size: -
J: TRBJ2-5
CDR3: CATSTGQAKETQYF
DNA: TGCGCCACCAGCACGGGACAGGCCAAAGAGACCCAGTACTTC

V: TRBV20-1
D: -
size: few
J: TRBJ1-1
CDR3: CTARHGKVNTEAFF
DNA: TGCACCGCTAGGCATGGAAAGGTTAACACTGAAGCTTTCTTT

V: TRBV9
D: -
size: -
J: TRBJ2-3
CDR3: CASSVEGGNLADTQYF
DNA: TGTGCCAGCAGCGTAGAGGGGGGAAATCTCGCAGATACGCAGTATTTT

V: TRBV7-2
D: TRBD1
size: few
J: TRBJ2-1
CDR3: CASNVGQGFFDEQFF
DNA: TGTGCCAGCAACGTGGGACAGGGATTTTTCGATGAGCAGTTCTTC

V: TRBV28
D: -
size: few
J: TRBJ2-5
CDR3: CASSLTRTFQETQYF
DNA: TGTGCCAGCTCCCTGACTAGGACATTCCAAGAGACCCAGTACTTC

V: TRBV20-1
D: -
size: few
J: TRBJ2-5
CDR3: CSAPPTGWETQYF
DNA: TGCAGTGCGCCCCCGACAGGCTGGGAGACCCAGTACTTC

V: TRBV7-3
D: -
size: -
J: TRBJ2-6
CDR3: CANQAGIPLTGANVLTF
DNA: TGTGCCAACCAAGCCGGGATCCCCCTTACTGGGGCCAACGTCCTGACTTTC

V: TRBV20-1
D: -
size: -
J: TRBJ2-1
CDR3: CSASTIQGSYNEQFF
DNA: TGCAGTGCTTCGACGATACAGGGCTCCTACAATGAGCAGTTCTTC

V: TRBV4-3
D: TRBD2
size: -
J: TRBJ2-1
CDR3: CASSQDLRIFGLAGDNEQFF
DNA: TGCGCCAGCAGCCAAGATCTAAGGATTTTTGGCCTAGCGGGGGACAATGAGCAGTTCTTC

V: TRBV4-3
D: -
size: -
J: TRBJ2-2
CDR3: CASSQEPRVDTGELFF
DNA: TGCGCCAGCAGCCAAGAGCCGAGGGTGGACACCGGGGAGCTGTTTTTT

V: TRBV7-9
D: -
size: few
J: TRBJ2-2
CDR3: CASSFGRTELFF
DNA: TGTGCCAGCAGCTTTGGACGGACCGAGCTGTTTTTT

V: TRBV5-1
D: -
size: -
J: TRBJ1-2
CDR3: CASRPSGGDYDYTF
DNA: TGCGCCAGCAGACCCTCGGGTGGAGATTATGACTACACCTTC

V: TRBV7-2
D: TRBD2
size: many
J: TRBJ2-7
CDR3: CASSLRGLAGDEQYF
DNA: TGTGCCAGCAGCTTACGTGGACTAGCGGGGGACGAGCAGTACTTC

V: TRBV6-5
D: -
size: few
J: TRBJ2-2
CDR3: CASSYSIGPGTGELFF
DNA: TGTGCCAGCAGTTACTCGATTGGGCCGGGCACCGGGGAGCTGTTTTTT

V: TRBV9
D: -
size: -
J: TRBJ2-3
CDR3: CASSVLGAEDTQYF
DNA: TGTGCCAGCAGCGTCTTGGGGGCCGAAGATACGCAGTATTTT

V: TRBV5-1
D: -
size: few
J: TRBJ2-2
CDR3: CASSLPQGNRAGELFF
DNA: TGCGCCAGCAGCTTGCCCCAGGGAAATCGTGCCGGGGAGCTGTTTTTT

V: TRBV7-9
D: -
size: few
J: TRBJ2-7
CDR3: CASSLLANRDEQYF
DNA: TGTGCCAGCAGCTTACTAGCGAACCGGGACGAGCAGTACTTC

V: TRBV6-2/TRBV6-3
D: -
size: -
J: TRBJ2-3
CDR3: CASSRAPSWGDTQYF
DNA: TGTGCCAGCAGTCGCGCACCGAGTTGGGGAGATACGCAGTATTTT

V: TRBV3-1
D: -
size: -
J: TRBJ2-6
CDR3: CASCRFPGGSHSGANVLTF
DNA: TGTGCCAGCTGCCGATTCCCAGGGGGGTCCCACTCTGGGGCCAACGTCCTGACTTTC

V: TRBV3-1
D: -
size: -
J: TRBJ1-5
CDR3: CASSQGASQPQHF
DNA: TGTGCCAGCAGCCAAGGGGCAAGTCAGCCCCAGCATTTT

V: TRBV15
D: -
size: few
J: TRBJ2-2
CDR3: CATKGGTGELFF
DNA: TGTGCCACCAAAGGCGGGACCGGGGAGCTGTTTTTT

V: TRBV5-4
D: TRBD2
size: -
J: TRBJ2-7
CDR3: CASSLPLAGLSYEQYF
DNA: TGTGCCAGCAGCTTGCCCCTAGCGGGCCTCTCCTACGAGCAGTACTTC

V: TRBV24-1
D: -
size: few
J: TRBJ2-3
CDR3: CASAAPWASDTQYF
DNA: TGTGCCTCAGCAGCTCCTTGGGCTTCAGATACGCAGTATTTT